The rows below give T cell receptor beta chains drawn from one sample of a study of T cells after yellow fever vaccination. TCRdb reprocessed the 5' RACE reads via MiXCR and lists one record per CDR3 protein. The table records 250,000 to 400,000 distinct CDR3 sequences, approximately 4% of them present only once. Sample: PBMCs, taken 5 days after the yellow fever booster vaccination. These receptors originate from a young man who received the YFV17D yellow fever vaccine. The CDR3 runs from the conserved cysteine through the conserved F or W. Fields, in order: V gene, J gene, clone size, D gene, CDR3 DNA, CDR3 protein. D genes are given only for firm matches. The listing skips clone size in some rows; elsewhere it reads once, few, many or a size class.

TRBV12-3/TRBV12-4	TRBJ1-1	few	NA	TGTGCCAGCAGCCACAGACCGGGACCAAACACTGAAGCTTTCTTT	CASSHRPGPNTEAFF
TRBV3-1	TRBJ1-6	few	TRBD1	TGTGCCAGCAGCCAGCGGGACAGGAATTCACCCCTCCACTTT	CASSQRDRNSPLHF
TRBV5-8	TRBJ2-3	many	NA	TGTGCCAGCAGCTTGTATCGGGATACGCAGTATTTT	CASSLYRDTQYF
TRBV21-1	TRBJ2-3	NA	NA	TGTGCCAGCAGCACCAGACTAGCGGGGGAGGGAAGCACAGATACGCAGTATTTT	CASSTRLAGEGSTDTQYF
TRBV29-1	TRBJ2-7	medium-sized	NA	TGCAGCGTTGAAGTTCGGGCAGACGAGCAGTACTTC	CSVEVRADEQYF
TRBV19	TRBJ1-5	NA	NA	TGTGCCAGTACAACGTCAGGGGCCAATCAGCCCCAGCATTTT	CASTTSGANQPQHF
TRBV7-3	TRBJ1-1	many	NA	TGTGCCAGCAGCTTAGGCGGGGGTATGAACACTGAAGCTTTCTTT	CASSLGGGMNTEAFF
TRBV7-2	TRBJ1-3	few	TRBD1	TGTGCCTCTAACAGGGGGCATGATGGAAACACCATATATTTT	CASNRGHDGNTIYF
TRBV20-1	TRBJ1-5	many	NA	TGCAGTGCTAGACCAGGTAACCAGCCCCAGCATTTT	CSARPGNQPQHF
TRBV7-9	TRBJ2-4	NA	TRBD1	TGTGCCAGCAGCTTAGCCGCGACAGGGAACAAAAACATTCAGTACTTC	CASSLAATGNKNIQYF
TRBV3-1	TRBJ2-1	NA	NA	TGTGCCAGCAGCCAAGGATCCAGCGGCCTTAACAATGAGCAGTTCTTC	CASSQGSSGLNNEQFF
TRBV15	TRBJ1-4	NA	NA	TGTGCCACCAGCAGGGCGACTAATGAAAAACTGTTTTTT	CATSRATNEKLFF
TRBV3-1	TRBJ2-5	many	TRBD1	TGTGCCAGCAGCCATAGGACAGGGGGATCGGAGACCCAGTACTTC	CASSHRTGGSETQYF
TRBV5-5	TRBJ2-1	few	TRBD1	TGTGCCAGCAGCCCCCGTACCGGGACAGGAGGTAACAATGAGCAGTTCTTC	CASSPRTGTGGNNEQFF
TRBV5-1	TRBJ2-3	few	TRBD2	TGCGCCAGCAGGCTGGGGAGCGGGGGCCTCACAGATACGCAGTATTTT	CASRLGSGGLTDTQYF
TRBV4-1	TRBJ2-3	NA	NA	TGCGCCAGCAGACTGGACGGAGCCTACACAGATACGCAGTATTTT	CASRLDGAYTDTQYF
TRBV5-4	TRBJ1-2	few	NA	TGTGCCAGCAGCCCAGGGCACCGAGGCCCCTATGGCTACACCTTC	CASSPGHRGPYGYTF
TRBV29-1	TRBJ1-2	NA	NA	TGCAGCGCCGACAGTCGTCCTAACTATGGCTACACCTTC	CSADSRPNYGYTF
TRBV3-1	TRBJ2-5	NA	NA	TGTGCCAGCAGCCAAGACAGGGGGGGGCCGAAATTGACCCAGTACTTC	CASSQDRGGPKLTQYF
TRBV7-2	TRBJ2-1	NA	TRBD1	TGTGCCAGCACAGGGGGCAATGAGCAGTTCTTC	CASTGGNEQFF
TRBV4-2	TRBJ1-1	NA	NA	TGTGCCAGCAGCCAAGAGAGGCAGAAGAACACTGAAGCTTTCTTT	CASSQERQKNTEAFF
TRBV7-2	TRBJ1-5	NA	TRBD1	TGTGCCAGCAGCCGGGGACAGGGGCCTAATCAGCCCCAGCATTTT	CASSRGQGPNQPQHF
TRBV7-9	TRBJ2-7	NA	NA	TGTGCCAGCAGCCACCCGACGGTCCGCTACGAGCAGTACTTC	CASSHPTVRYEQYF
TRBV15	TRBJ2-3	NA	TRBD2	TGTGCCACCAGCAGAGGGGGACTAGCGGGAGATACGCAGTATTTT	CATSRGGLAGDTQYF